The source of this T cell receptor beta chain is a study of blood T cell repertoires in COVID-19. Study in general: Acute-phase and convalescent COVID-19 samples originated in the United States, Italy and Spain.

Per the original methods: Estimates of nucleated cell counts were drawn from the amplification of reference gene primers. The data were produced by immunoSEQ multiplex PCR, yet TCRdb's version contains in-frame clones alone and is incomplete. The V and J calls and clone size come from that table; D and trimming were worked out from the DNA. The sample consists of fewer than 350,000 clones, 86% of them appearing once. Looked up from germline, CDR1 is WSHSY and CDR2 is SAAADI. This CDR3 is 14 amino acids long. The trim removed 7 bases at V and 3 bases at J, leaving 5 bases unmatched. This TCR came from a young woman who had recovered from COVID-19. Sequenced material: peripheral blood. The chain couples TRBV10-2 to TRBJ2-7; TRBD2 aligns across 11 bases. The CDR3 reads CASTSGTSGYEQYF. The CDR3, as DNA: TGCGCCAGCACCTCCGGGACTAGCGGCTACGAGCAGTACTTC.